The 23 T cell receptor beta chains below all came from one sample that was sequenced in a study of blood T cells in healthy people across ages. The use of a sample-barcoded 5' primer and a J-beta primer mix characterized a second PCR of roughly 7 to 11 cycles. TCRdb called the 5' RACE reads again in MiXCR, with one record for every CDR3 protein. Of around 1,800,000 distinct CDR3 sequences listed, around 40% are singletons. The material sequenced was blood. Receptors originate from a human donor in good health.

Concerning this clonotype itself: Germline is not matched at one junction end, which may reflect a read error. This chain connects TRBV10-3 to TRBJ2-1, with D perhaps TRBD1 or TRBD2 (6 bases each). The CDR3 has 15 amino acids. Per germline, CDR1 ENHRY and CDR2 SYGVKD. The chain's CDR3 is CATSESGASLDEQFF. The CDR3 DNA follows: TGTGCCACCAGTGAGTCGGGGGCTAGCCTCGACGAGCAGTTCTTC.

V usage is TRBV6-1 and J usage is TRBJ1-2; unclear D gene. Germline values: CDR1 MNHNS, CDR2 SASEGT. This CDR3 contains 14 residues. V lost 7 bases and J lost 1, with 13 bases in between. The DNA for the CDR3 is TGTGCCAGCACCCGATCGGCTTTTAACTATGGCTACACCTTC. Translating it yields CASTRSAFNYGYTF.

This clonotype was observed a few times. The V call is TRBV4-3, the J call TRBJ1-2; D unresolved. The CDR3 covers 16 residues. Deletions cut 0 bases from V and 8 bases from J, with 19 bases between. The germline CDR1 and CDR2 sequences are LGHNA and YSLEER. CDR3 protein: CASSQEIRPPVEGYTF. For the CDR3, the DNA is TGCGCCAGCAGCCAAGAGATCAGGCCACCGGTGGAAGGCTACACCTTC.

V gene TRBV12-3 or TRBV12-4 combines with J gene TRBJ2-6; D uncertain. V was pared by 7 bases and J by 3 bases, with 13 bases between. CDR3 length: 15 amino acids. CDR3 sequence reads: CASTVSPGGANVLTF. The CDR3 DNA follows: TGTGCCAGCACCGTGTCGCCTGGTGGGGCCAACGTCCTGACTTTC.

This clonotype was observed a handful of times. V usage is TRBV4-3 and J usage is TRBJ1-6, with 9 bases matching TRBD1. Trimming cost V 2 bases and J 7 bases; bases outside gene matches: 6. The CDR3 has 16 amino acids. Per germline, CDR1 LGHNA and CDR2 YSLEER. CDR3 in DNA: TGCGCCAGCAGCCAAACACAGGGGGCAGGGAATTCACCCCTCCACTTT. It encodes CASSQTQGAGNSPLHF.

CDR3 DNA: TGTGCCAGCACTGTCAGGACAGGGAGTCACGAGCAGTACTTC. Protein sequence: CASTVRTGSHEQYF. This chain links TRBV28 with TRBJ2-7, with TRBD1 identical over 8 bases. CDR1 and CDR2 from the germline V gene are MDHEN and SYDVKM. The CDR3 spans 14 residues. The V segment lost 7 bases and the J segment 5 bases; nucleotides outside the gene matches: 10.

This clonotype showed up just a few times. The rearrangement links TRBV20-1 to TRBJ2-1, with D possibly being TRBD2 (6 bases). Germline CDR1 reads DFQATT; CDR2 reads SNEGSKA (reference sequence). With 7 bases removed from V and 0 bases from J, the gap between germline ends came to 16 bases. The CDR3 sequence is 15 residues long. CDR3 amino acids: CSGDGTASSYNEQFF. The DNA of the CDR3 is TGCAGTGGGGACGGGACTGCTAGCTCCTACAATGAGCAGTTCTTC.

This clonotype was recorded a few times. This sequence joins TRBV7-2 and TRBJ1-5; D might be TRBD1 (5 bases). V shed 4 bases and J shed 4 bases, with 14 bases lying between them. Germline V gene data show CDR1 as SGHTA and CDR2 as FQGNSA. This CDR3 contains 15 residues. CDR3: CASSSLYGTNQPQHF. DNA of the CDR3: TGTGCCAGCAGCTCGCTCTACGGGACTAATCAGCCCCAGCATTTT.

This clonotype appeared a few times. V and J are TRBV18 and TRBJ1-2; TRBD1 matches 10 bases. V was clipped by 3 bases and J by 2 bases; unmatched bases: 6. This CDR3 region has 16 residues. CDR1 is KGHSH, CDR2 LQKENI, per germline. DNA of the CDR3: TGTGCCAGCTCACCCGACAGGGACAGGGGAAACTATGGCTACACCTTC. Its protein is CASSPDRDRGNYGYTF.

This clonotype was observed once. V usage is TRBV11-2 and J usage is TRBJ2-1, with 14 nucleotides matching TRBD2. Losses at the gene ends were 6 bases for V and 4 bases for J; bases not matched to a gene: 8. The CDR3 runs to 17 residues. The germline gives CDR1 SGHAT, CDR2 FQNNGV. The CDR3 sequence: CASRTSGGAQDYNEQFF. The CDR3 region has the DNA TGTGCCAGCAGGACTAGCGGGGGGGCTCAAGATTACAATGAGCAGTTCTTC.

V gene TRBV4-2 combines with J gene TRBJ2-7; D possibly uses TRBD1 or TRBD2 (5 bases each). This CDR3 contains 15 residues. Looked up from germline, CDR1 is LGHNA and CDR2 is YNFKEQ. V lost 2 bases and J 3 bases, leaving 14 bases between the germline ends. CDR3 sequence reads: CASSQPGTSVYEQYF. The CDR3 DNA reads TGTGCCAGCAGCCAACCCGGGACCTCCGTCTACGAGCAGTACTTC.

This clonotype appeared a few times. The chain combines TRBV4-3 with TRBJ2-1, with a tentative D call TRBD1 (5 bases). CDR1 and CDR2 (germline): LGHNA, YSLEER. This CDR3 has 17 amino acids. The V end was cut by 3 bases, the J end by 0 bases, with 15 bases between. CDR3 sequence reads: CASSQKYRPSSYNEQFF. In nucleotides, the CDR3 is TGCGCCAGCAGCCAGAAGTACAGGCCGAGCTCCTACAATGAGCAGTTCTTC.

CDR3 amino acids: CASSQMTGLGAFF. Here the CDR3 DNA reads TGTGCCAGCAGCCAAATGACAGGTCTAGGGGCTTTCTTT. J is TRBJ1-1 and V is TRBV14; tentatively, D is TRBD1 (6 bases). Germline V lookup: CDR1 SGHDN, CDR2 FVKESK. This CDR3 has 13 amino acids. Trimming cost V 2 bases and J 11 bases, with 15 bases left between them.

This clonotype has more than one count but fewer than ten. With a much larger clone just one base away, this may be a read error. This sequence joins TRBV29-1 and TRBJ2-7; D might be TRBD2 (5 bases). The V gene lost 4 bases and the J gene lost 2 bases, with 15 bases spanning the gap. CDR1 SQVTM and CDR2 ANQGSEA come from the germline V gene. This CDR3 spans 14 amino acids. CDR3 loop: CSVAWRFGAYEQYF. In DNA, the CDR3 is TGCAGCGTTGCTTGGAGGTTTGGGGCCTACGAGCAGTACTTC.

A few counts support this clonotype. This chain joins TRBV20-1 and TRBJ2-1; 14 bases map to TRBD2. The CDR3 has 14 residues. With V trimmed by 3 bases and J by 8 bases, 3 bases remained unmatched. Germline V gene lookup returns CDR1 DFQATT and CDR2 SNEGSKA (reference sequence). CDR3: CSARGLAGEYEQFF. The CDR3 DNA sequence: TGCAGTGCTAGGGGACTAGCGGGGGAGTATGAGCAGTTCTTC.

This clonotype was detected only a few times. V is TRBV7-9 and J is TRBJ2-7, with D possibly being TRBD1 (6 bases). V lost 6 bases, J lost 4 bases, and 16 bases lay in between. This CDR3 region has 14 residues. Germline lookup yields CDR1 SEHNR and CDR2 FQNEAQ (reference sequence). In DNA form, the CDR3 reads TGTGCCAGCAGGGGGAAGGCAGGGGATTACGAGCAGTACTTC. It is translated as CASRGKAGDYEQYF. The whole variable domain, filled in from reference TRBV7-9 and TRBJ2-7, reads DTGVSQNPRHKITKRGQNVTFRCDPISEHNRLYWYRQTLGQGPEFLTYFQNEAQLEKSRLLSDRFSAERPKGSFSTLEIQRTEQGDSAMYLCASRGKAGDYEQYFGPGTRLTVT.

V gene TRBV29-1 combines with J gene TRBJ1-2; D uncertain. Trimming cost V 0 bases and J 0 bases, with 11 bases left between them. The CDR3 is made up of 15 amino acids. Germline V CDR1 and CDR2: SQVTM, ANQGSEA. CDR3 DNA: TGCAGCGTTGAAGACTCCGTAGGGACTAACTATGGCTACACCTTC. It translates to CSVEDSVGTNYGYTF.

This chain connects TRBV25-1 to TRBJ2-7; tentative D call: TRBD1 (5 bases). Trimming took 7 bases from V and 3 from J, leaving 13 bases between them. Germline CDR1 MGHDK, CDR2 SYGVNS. CDR3 length: 13 residues. In nucleotides, the CDR3 is TGTGCCAGCACACCCCAGGGAATCTACGAGCAGTACTTC. Translating gives CASTPQGIYEQYF.

This rearrangement joins TRBV12-3 or TRBV12-4 to TRBJ1-5, with a weak D call TRBD1 (5 bases). V was pared by 6 bases and J by 6 bases, with 21 bases between. The CDR3 extends over 16 amino acids. The CDR3: CASSPGGLGRLQPQHF. The CDR3, as DNA: TGTGCCAGCAGCCCCGGGGGATTAGGTCGCCTTCAGCCCCAGCATTTT.

V is TRBV7-8 and J is TRBJ2-3; D unresolved. Per the germline V gene, CDR1 is SGHVS and CDR2 is FQNEAQ. V gave up 2 bases and J gave up 0 bases, with 12 bases separating them. This CDR3 spans 16 amino acids. In nucleotides, the CDR3 is TGTGCCAGCAGCTTAAGACCCCCTTCTAGCACAGATACGCAGTATTTT. Its translation: CASSLRPPSSTDTQYF.

The chain has TRBV24-1 and TRBJ1-5; D unclear. V gave up 5 bases and J gave up 4 bases, with 14 bases separating them. Germline CDR1 is KGHDR and CDR2 is SFDVKD. The CDR3 covers 15 residues. The chain's CDR3 is CATSGAGVGNQPQHF. The CDR3, as DNA: TGTGCCACCAGTGGTGCTGGGGTCGGTAATCAGCCCCAGCATTTT.

This clonotype appeared once. The CDR3 spells CASSQGYNRVNSYNEQFF. As DNA, the CDR3 is TGTGCCAGCAGCCAAGGTTACAACAGGGTGAACTCCTACAATGAGCAGTTCTTC. This chain joins TRBV14 and TRBJ2-1; possibly TRBD1 for D (6 bases). In germline, CDR1 is SGHDN, CDR2 FVKESK. This CDR3 contains 18 residues. V shed 1 base and J shed 0 bases, with 16 bases lying between them.

This clonotype has more than one count but fewer than ten. CDR3 residues: CASSFALAIKSTDTQYF. CDR3 sequence (DNA): TGCGCCAGCAGCTTTGCACTAGCGATTAAGAGCACAGATACGCAGTATTTT. V gene TRBV5-1 combines with J gene TRBJ2-3; the match to TRBD2 covers 7 bases. The J segment lost 0 bases and the V segment lost 2 bases, leaving 9 bases of the junction unmatched. Germline lookup yields CDR1 SGHRS and CDR2 YFSETQ. CDR3 size: 17 residues.